The source of this TCR beta chain is a study of CD8 T cells in ankylosing spondylitis. General study findings and limits: The authors reported significant enrichment of disease-linked clones in matched ankylosing spondylitis synovial fluid.

This clonotype was counted ten times or more. Its target is unknown. TCRdb used MiXCR to reprocess the 5' RACE reads, holding one entry per CDR3 protein. Among 150,000 or so distinct CDR3 sequences listed, around 16% were seen once. CDR1 and CDR2 from the germline V gene are DFQATT and SNEGSKA (reference sequence). The V gene end was trimmed by 1 base and the J gene end by 0 bases; junction bases not matched to a gene: 1. The CDR3 length is 14 residues. This sequence originates from a male donor with ankylosing spondylitis or in good health (not recorded which). This chain uses TRBV20-1 with TRBJ1-1; 8 bases line up with TRBD1. The sequenced sample consisted of blood, either unsorted or a sorted T cell fraction (not recorded which). The CDR3 DNA follows: TGCAGTGCTAGAGCAGGGGGCATGAACACTGAAGCTTTCTTT. Protein product: CSARAGGMNTEAFF.